This TCR beta chain is drawn from a study of shared clonotypes between healthy human individuals. With regard to this clone: The antigen is not known.

The donors were all Caucasian adults (living in Nashville, Tennessee). This CDR3 contains 12 residues. Trimming took 6 bases from V and 4 from J, leaving 9 bases between them. CDR1 and CDR2 (germline): SQVTM, ANQGSEA. Unsorted PBMC DNA went through sequencing on ten immunoSEQ deep assay plates. Only in-frame clones appear in the TCRdb table, and some are missing; sequencing was by immunoSEQ multiplex PCR. The sample lists fewer than 550,000 clones; 60% to 80% were seen once. Study-level points and caveats: It was expected that sequencing depth would affect clonotype sharing among donors.

The V call is TRBV29-1, the J call TRBJ2-2, with a tentative D call TRBD1 (6 bases). This receptor was identified in a woman between 35 and 50 years old in good health. Some clones in this sample may be carry-over from other donors' samples. The sequenced sample was PBMCs. CDR3 DNA: TGCAGCGTCGCAGGGGTCACCGGGGAGCTGTTTTTT. Its protein is CSVAGVTGELFF.